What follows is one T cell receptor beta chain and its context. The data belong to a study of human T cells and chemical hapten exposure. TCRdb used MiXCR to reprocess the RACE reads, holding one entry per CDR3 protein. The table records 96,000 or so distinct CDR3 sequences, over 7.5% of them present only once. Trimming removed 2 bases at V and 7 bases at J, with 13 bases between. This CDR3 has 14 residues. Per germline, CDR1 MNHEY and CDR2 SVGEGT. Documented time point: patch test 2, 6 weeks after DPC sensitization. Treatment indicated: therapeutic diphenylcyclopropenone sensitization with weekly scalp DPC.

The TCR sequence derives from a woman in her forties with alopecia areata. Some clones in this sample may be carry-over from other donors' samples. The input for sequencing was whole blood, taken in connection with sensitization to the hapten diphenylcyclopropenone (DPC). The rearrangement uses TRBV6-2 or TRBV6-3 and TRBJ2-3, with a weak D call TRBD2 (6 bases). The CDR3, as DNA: TGTGCCAGCAGTTACGACGGGAGTACGAATACGCAGTATTTT. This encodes CASSYDGSTNTQYF.